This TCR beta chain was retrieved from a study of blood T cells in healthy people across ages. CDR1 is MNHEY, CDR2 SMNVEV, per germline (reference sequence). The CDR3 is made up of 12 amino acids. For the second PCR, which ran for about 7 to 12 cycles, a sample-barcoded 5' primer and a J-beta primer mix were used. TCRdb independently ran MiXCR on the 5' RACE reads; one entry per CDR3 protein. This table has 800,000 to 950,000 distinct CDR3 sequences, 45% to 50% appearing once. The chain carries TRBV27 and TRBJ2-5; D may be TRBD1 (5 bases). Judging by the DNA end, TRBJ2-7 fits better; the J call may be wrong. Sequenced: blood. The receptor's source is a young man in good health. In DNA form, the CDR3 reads TGTGCCAGCAGTTCAGGGAATTACGAGCAGTACTTC. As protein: CASSSGNYEQYF.